This note documents a single T cell receptor (beta chain) sequence. As yet, its antigen is unknown. Investigators reverse transcribed all isolated RNA, so they sequenced expressed TCRB transcripts. Generated by immunoSEQ multiplex PCR, the TCRdb table keeps only in-frame clones and is missing some. Of about 400,000 clones listed, 10% to 15% were seen once; the top ten hold over 0.008%. The data stem from a study of beta chain features in type 1 diabetes. Looking at the study overall: Over all samples combined, 107,917,701 sorted cells were examined.

Stem cell-like memory, regulatory, central memory and naive CD4+ cells were sorted via CD45RO/CCR7/CD25/CD127/CD95/CD27. V was trimmed by 4 bases and J by 4 bases, leaving 10 bases between them. The CDR3 has 13 amino acids. Germline V gene data show CDR1 as SEHNR and CDR2 as FQNEAQ (reference sequence). Whole-study results and caveats: TCRB CDR3 length was moderately but significantly reduced in all four CD4+ subsets of Type 1 diabetes patients.

J is TRBJ1-2 and V is TRBV7-9; tentatively, D is TRBD1 (6 bases). This sequence was found in a woman aged 18-29 years with type 1 diabetes. Sequenced sample: naive CD4+ T cells from blood. CDR3 sequence (DNA): TGTGCCAGCAGCTCACAGGGTACCTATGGCTACACCTTC. This translates into CASSSQGTYGYTF.